These T cell receptor beta chains were read from a single sample in a study of shared clonotypes between healthy human individuals. The table came from immunoSEQ multiplex PCR; TCRdb's copy has only in-frame clones and leaves some out. The table includes about 480,000 clones, about 75% detected once. The sample was PBMCs. The source is a middle-aged woman in good health. Some clones in this sample may be carry-over from other donors' samples. Each CDR3 is given with its conserved first and last residue. Fields, in order: CDR3 protein, CDR3 DNA, clone size, D gene, V gene, J gene. D genes are given only for firm matches. A row's size may be missing; if present it is once, few, many or a size class.

CASSAGGWDEKLFF	TGTGCCAGCAGCGCCGGGGGGTGGGATGAAAAACTGTTTTTT	NA	NA	TRBV2	TRBJ1-4
CASSVLGVETQYF	TGTGCCAGCAGTGTGTTGGGGGTTGAGACCCAGTACTTC	NA	NA	TRBV2	TRBJ2-5
CASSFGTPGGYTEAFF	TGTGCCAGCAGCTTCGGCACCCCTGGAGGGTACACTGAAGCTTTCTTT	once	NA	TRBV11-2	TRBJ1-1
CASSDSLYQETQYF	TGTGCCAGCAGTGATAGTTTGTACCAAGAGACCCAGTACTTC	NA	NA	TRBV2	TRBJ2-5
CASSSQGIGGSPLHF	TGCGCCAGCAGCTCACAGGGAATAGGAGGATCACCCCTCCACTTT	NA	NA	TRBV4-3	TRBJ1-6
CASSVTGTATNEKLFF	TGTGCCAGCAGCGTAACCGGGACTGCAACTAATGAAAAACTGTTTTTT	NA	NA	TRBV11-2	TRBJ1-4
CASSQARPGAYNEQFF	TGTGCCAGCAGCCAGGCGAGACCGGGGGCCTACAATGAGCAGTTCTTC	NA	NA	TRBV21-1	TRBJ2-1
CASSPPPRGQETQYF	TGTGCCAGCAGCCCACCCCCTAGGGGCCAAGAGACCCAGTACTTC	NA	NA	TRBV7-2	TRBJ2-5
CASNPSGDTDTQYF	TGTGCCAGCAACCCCAGCGGGGATACAGATACGCAGTATTTT	NA	TRBD2	TRBV5-8	TRBJ2-3
CASSELSILQGPRTEAFF	TGTGCCAGCAGCGAACTCTCAATTTTGCAGGGCCCCCGGACTGAAGCTTTCTTT	NA	NA	TRBV27	TRBJ1-1
CASRRAGGYTEAFF	TGTGCCAGCAGGAGGGCCGGGGGTTACACTGAAGCTTTCTTT	NA	NA	TRBV7-2	TRBJ1-1
CASSLDSDSGNTIYF	TGTGCCAGCAGCTTAGACAGTGACTCTGGAAACACCATATATTTT	once	NA	TRBV7-2	TRBJ1-3
CASSLLGRADEKLFF	TGCGCCAGCAGCTTGTTAGGAAGGGCGGATGAAAAACTGTTTTTT	once	NA	TRBV5-1	TRBJ1-4
CASSPPALAVGTGELFF	TGTGCCAGCTCACCACCTGCACTAGCGGTCGGCACCGGGGAGCTGTTTTTT	NA	TRBD2	TRBV18	TRBJ2-2
CSAADSYEQYF	TGCAGTGCCGCAGACTCCTACGAGCAGTACTTC	NA	NA	TRBV20-1	TRBJ2-7
CAISESIMEGGNGYTF	TGTGCCATCAGTGAGTCGATTATGGAGGGAGGGAATGGCTACACCTTC	NA	NA	TRBV10-3	TRBJ1-2
CASSRTGTGPNSPLHF	TGCGCCAGCAGTCGCACCGGGACAGGGCCCAATTCACCCCTCCACTTT	NA	TRBD1	TRBV5-1	TRBJ1-6
CASTPGTGNTGELFF	TGTGCCAGCACCCCCGGGACAGGAAACACCGGGGAGCTGTTTTTT	NA	TRBD1	TRBV28	TRBJ2-2
CASSLTVPNTEAFF	TGTGCCAGCAGCTTGACAGTACCGAACACTGAAGCTTTCTTT	NA	NA	TRBV5-4	TRBJ1-1
CASSPPPGRGGELFF	TGTGCCAGTAGTCCCCCCCCGGGACGAGGCGGGGAGCTGTTTTTT	once	NA	TRBV19	TRBJ2-2
CASSGQLHSGANVLTF	TGTGCCAGCAGCGGACAGCTCCACTCTGGGGCCAACGTCCTGACTTTC	NA	NA	TRBV6-6	TRBJ2-6
CASSLSLDRERYEQYF	TGTGCCAGCTCACTCAGTCTGGACAGGGAGCGCTACGAGCAGTACTTC	once	TRBD1	TRBV18	TRBJ2-7
CASSPVAGVSYNEQFF	TGTGCCAGCAGCCCAGTAGCGGGAGTCTCCTACAATGAGCAGTTCTTC	NA	TRBD2	TRBV7-6	TRBJ2-1
CASPDAALGTGYTF	TGTGCCAGCCCTGACGCCGCATTGGGTACGGGCTACACCTTC	many	NA	TRBV5-4	TRBJ1-2
CASSLDGEAYNEQFF	TGTGCCAGCAGCTTGGACGGGGAAGCCTACAATGAGCAGTTCTTC	once	NA	TRBV5-6	TRBJ2-1
CASSTGQGKNEQYF	TGTGCCAGCAGCACGGGACAGGGTAAGAACGAGCAGTACTTC	few	TRBD1	TRBV28	TRBJ2-7
CASSEFPSGITDTQYF	TGTGCCAGCAGTGAATTCCCTAGCGGGATCACAGATACGCAGTATTTT	once	TRBD2	TRBV6-1	TRBJ2-3
CAWRPGQTYEQYF	TGTGCCTGGAGACCGGGACAAACTTACGAGCAGTACTTC	NA	NA	TRBV30	TRBJ2-7
CSVSGTSGLNTPFWEQFF	TGCAGCGTCTCCGGGACTAGCGGGCTCAATACACCCTTTTGGGAGCAGTTCTTC	NA	TRBD2	TRBV29-1	TRBJ2-1
CASSEGGGVNTEAFF	TGTGCCAGCAGTGAAGGTGGAGGGGTGAACACTGAAGCTTTCTTT	NA	NA	TRBV6-1	TRBJ1-1
CASSQAMGQGNTEAFF	TGCGCCAGCAGCCAGGCCATGGGACAGGGAAACACTGAAGCTTTCTTT	once	TRBD1	TRBV4-3	TRBJ1-1
CASSLQGGYGYTF	TGTGCCAGCAGTTTACAGGGAGGTTATGGCTACACCTTC	NA	NA	TRBV28	TRBJ1-2
CASSLGQGSSPLHF	TGTGCCAGCAGCTTAGGACAGGGGTCCTCACCCCTCCACTTT	NA	TRBD1	TRBV5-4	TRBJ1-6
CASSLWGQGEQYF	TGCGCCAGCAGCTTGTGGGGACAGGGCGAGCAGTACTTC	NA	TRBD1	TRBV5-1	TRBJ2-7
CASSLSGATSTDTQYF	TGTGCCAGCAGTTTAAGCGGAGCCACTAGCACAGATACGCAGTATTTT	many	NA	TRBV27	TRBJ2-3
CAISGGVAGSNTGELFF	TGTGCCATCAGTGGTGGGGTAGCGGGTTCGAACACCGGGGAGCTGTTTTTT	NA	TRBD2	TRBV10-3	TRBJ2-2
CASWGTGPSEAFF	TGTGCCAGCTGGGGGACAGGGCCATCTGAAGCTTTCTTT	NA	TRBD1	TRBV28	TRBJ1-1
CASIKDRGGEAFF	TGTGCCAGCATCAAAGACAGGGGAGGTGAAGCTTTCTTT	NA	TRBD1	TRBV6-5	TRBJ1-1
CASSEFWPQYF	TGTGCCAGCAGTGAATTTTGGCCGCAGTATTTT	NA	NA	TRBV6-1	TRBJ2-3
CASSYSSSGSYEQYF	TGTGCCAGCAGTTACTCGTCCAGCGGGAGCTACGAGCAGTACTTC	NA	TRBD2	TRBV6-6	TRBJ2-7
CATRVSHQGSGNTIYF	TGTGCCACCCGAGTTAGTCACCAGGGATCTGGAAACACCATATATTTT	NA	NA	TRBV15	TRBJ1-3
CASSLGEGPYNEQFF	TGTGCCAGCAGCTTAGGGGAGGGCCCCTACAATGAGCAGTTCTTC	few	TRBD2	TRBV7-3	TRBJ2-1